These 9 T cell receptor beta chains originate from one sample sequenced in a study of cytomegalovirus exposure and HLA in healthy donors. The PCR was carried out with 60 Vbeta primers and 13 Jbeta primers. Repertoires were generated with immunoSEQ multiplex PCR, while TCRdb's copy carries only in-frame clones and drops some. This table has about 160,000 clones, about 80% appearing once. The sample comprised PBMCs. Source of these receptors: a woman aged 50 to 65 in good health and CMV-seronegative.

The chain combines TRBV10-1 with TRBJ2-5, with 7 positions matching TRBD1. The CDR3 length is 14 residues. Germline V CDR1 and CDR2: WNHNN, SYGVQD (reference sequence). With V trimmed by 5 bases and J by 2 bases, 5 bases remained unmatched. Here the CDR3 DNA reads TGCGCCAGCAGTCGACAGGGAACGCAAGAGACCCAGTACTTC. Protein: CASSRQGTQETQYF.

The CDR3 spells CASSLRLWEGRHNEQFF. DNA of the CDR3: TGTGCCAGCAGCCTAAGGTTGTGGGAGGGTAGGCACAATGAGCAGTTCTTC. The chain employs TRBV13 and TRBJ2-1, with 7 bases fitting TRBD2. This CDR3 has 17 amino acids. Germline loops: CDR1 PRHDT, CDR2 FYEKMQ (reference sequence). The J segment lost 5 bases and the V segment lost 5 bases, leaving 15 bases of the junction unmatched.

This clone was recorded once. The chain uses TRBV5-1 and TRBJ2-5; no clear D gene. The CDR3 contains 13 residues. Trimming removed 2 bases at V and 0 bases at J, with 5 bases between. Germline lookup yields CDR1 SGHRS and CDR2 YFSETQ. The CDR3 region is CASSLRYQETQYF. The CDR3 DNA sequence: TGCGCCAGCAGCTTACGGTACCAAGAGACCCAGTACTTC. The variable domain in full, completed from reference TRBV5-1 and TRBJ2-5, reads KAGVTQTPRYLIKTRGQQVTLSCSPISGHRSVSWYQQTPGQGLQFLFEYFSETQRNKGNFPGRFSGRQFSNSRSEMNVSTLELGDSALYLCASSLRYQETQYFGPGTRLLVL.

Comments on this clone: One end of the junction varies from germline; a read error may be responsible. The chain is built from TRBV6-1 and TRBJ2-7; 10 nucleotides match TRBD1. From germline, CDR1 is MNHNS and CDR2 SASEGT. CDR3 length: 16 amino acids. The CDR3 here is CASSGHGTGAIYEQYF. The CDR3 nucleotides are TGTGCTAGCAGTGGGCACGGGACAGGGGCCATCTACGAGCAGTACTTC.

This chain joins TRBV2 and TRBJ1-1, with 10 positions matching TRBD1. J gave up 1 base and V 6 bases, and 2 bases lay outside the gene matches. The CDR3 loop spans 14 amino acids. Germline V gene lookup returns CDR1 SNHLY and CDR2 FYNNEI. DNA of the CDR3: TGTGCCAGCAGCAGGGACAGGGGGAACACTGAAGCTTTCTTT. This gives the protein CASSRDRGNTEAFF. Full variable domain (rest looked up from reference TRBV2 and TRBJ1-1): EPEVTQTPSHQVTQMGQEVILRCVPISNHLYFYWYRQILGQKVEFLVSFYNNEISEKSEIFDDQFSVERPDGSNFTLKIRSTKLEDSAMYFCASSRDRGNTEAFFGQGTRLTVV.

The table lists this clone with a count of one. The genes are TRBV7-9 and TRBJ2-1, with 7 bases lining up with TRBD2. The V gene's germline CDR1 is SEHNR and CDR2 FQNEAQ (reference sequence). J lost 6 bases, V lost 3 bases, and 8 bases had no gene match. This CDR3 is 15 amino acids long. The CDR3 bases are TGTGCCAGCAGCTTCCCCCTTACGGGGGGCAATGAGCAGTTCTTC. It yields the protein CASSFPLTGGNEQFF.

This clone was observed a few times. The chain combines TRBV6-8 with TRBJ2-1, with 7 bases that match TRBD1. Germline CDR1 reads MNHGY; CDR2 reads SAAAGT. With 6 bases clipped from V and 3 bases from J, the junction kept 14 bases outside the gene matches. The CDR3 totals 17 residues. The CDR3 loop is CASRYMGQPLNYNEQFF. Here the CDR3 DNA reads TGTGCCAGCAGGTACATGGGACAGCCACTCAACTACAATGAGCAGTTCTTC.

The chain couples TRBV9 to TRBJ1-6; D gene ambiguous. Germline CDR1 is SGDLS and CDR2 is YYNGEE. CDR3 length equals 17 residues. V lost 4 bases and J 6 bases, leaving 20 bases between the germline ends. The CDR3 nucleotides are TGTGCCAGCAGCCCCCGTCGAAGGAGGGATCTTAATTCACCCCTCCACTTT. Translation: CASSPRRRRDLNSPLHF. Complete variable domain (other parts from reference TRBV9 and TRBJ1-6): DSGVTQTPKHLITATGQRVTLRCSPRSGDLSVYWYQQSLDQGLQFLIQYYNGEERAKGNILERFSAQQFPDLHSELNLSSLELGDSALYFCASSPRRRRDLNSPLHFGNGTRLTVT.

The rearrangement links TRBV2 to TRBJ2-7, with D maybe TRBD2 (5 bases). The CDR3 has 14 amino acids. V was trimmed by 8 bases and J by 0 bases, leaving 14 bases between them. CDR1 is SNHLY and CDR2 is FYNNEI in the germline V gene. The CDR3 sequence: CASFLLGSSYEQYF. DNA of the CDR3: TGTGCCAGCTTCCTACTAGGCAGCTCCTACGAGCAGTACTTC.